The rows below give T cell receptor beta chains drawn from one sample of a study of OX40 agonist ivuxolimab in advanced cancers. Sequencing was performed with immunoSEQ multiplex PCR; in TCRdb, only in-frame clones are kept and a portion is missing. The sample lists about 64,000 clones; roughly four fifths were seen once. Sequenced material: CD4+ or CD8+ T cells sorted from blood, taken in a trial of the OX40 agonist ivuxolimab. These receptor sequences come from an adult with an advanced solid tumor such as melanoma, head and neck, liver or kidney cancer. CDR3s include the opening cysteine and the closing phenylalanine or tryptophan. D genes are given only for firm matches. Clone size, where shown, is once, few, many, or a class for clones that have expanded.

D gene	V gene	clone size	J gene	CDR3 protein	CDR3 DNA
.	TRBV5-6	once	TRBJ1-2	CASSLEGNYGYTF	TGTGCCAGCAGCTTGGAGGGGAACTATGGCTACACCTTC
TRBD1	TRBV29-1	.	TRBJ1-5	CSVEGGQGSFQPQHF	TGCAGCGTTGAAGGTGGACAGGGTTCTTTTCAGCCCCAGCATTTT
.	TRBV10-3	.	TRBJ2-7	CAISEDSFEGSYEQYF	TGTGCCATCAGTGAGGATTCGTTCGAGGGATCCTACGAGCAGTACTTC
.	TRBV7-9	few	TRBJ2-3	CASSSGSLTWDTQYF	TGTGCCAGCAGCTCCGGAAGCTTGACGTGGGATACGCAGTATTTT
.	TRBV5-4	once	TRBJ2-7	CASSFVRGNGPYEQYF	TGTGCCAGCAGCTTCGTTCGGGGAAATGGCCCTTACGAGCAGTACTTC
.	TRBV25-1	.	TRBJ1-2	CASSYDGFKGNYGYTF	TGTGCCAGCAGTTATGATGGTTTTAAGGGCAACTATGGCTACACCTTC
.	TRBV7-6	few	TRBJ1-6	CASSLAGVDYSPLHF	TGTGCCAGCAGCTTAGCGGGAGTCGATTATTCACCCCTCCACTTT
.	TRBV21-1	.	TRBJ1-5	CASSTRPPRQRSRPQHF	TGTGCCAGCAGCACGCGCCCCCCGAGACAGCGATCACGGCCCCAGCATTTT
.	TRBV6-5	.	TRBJ1-1	CASSLEDRGVTEAFF	TGTGCCAGCAGTTTAGAGGACCGGGGGGTGACTGAAGCTTTCTTT
.	TRBV7-2	.	TRBJ1-2	CASSLVGSNYGYTF	TGTGCCAGCAGCTTAGTTGGCTCGAACTATGGCTACACCTTC
.	TRBV7-9	.	TRBJ1-1	CASSFGNMNTEAFF	TGTGCCAGCAGCTTCGGGAACATGAACACTGAAGCTTTCTTT
.	TRBV7-2	.	TRBJ1-2	CASSLQIGGYTF	TGTGCCAGCAGCTTACAGATTGGTGGCTACACCTTC
.	TRBV18	once	TRBJ1-1	CASSPPLAMNTEAFF	TGTGCCAGCTCACCACCGTTGGCGATGAACACTGAAGCTTTCTTT
.	TRBV14	few	TRBJ2-2	CASSQGGIGELFF	TGTGCCAGCAGCCAAGGCGGGATCGGGGAGCTGTTTTTT
TRBD1	TRBV7-3	once	TRBJ1-1	CASRVSGTGNTEAFF	TGTGCCAGCAGAGTGTCAGGGACAGGGAACACTGAAGCTTTCTTT
TRBD2	TRBV5-1	.	TRBJ2-7	CASSKTSGTSVYEQYF	TGCGCCAGCAGCAAAACTTCCGGGACTAGTGTATACGAGCAGTACTTC
TRBD1	TRBV11-2	few	TRBJ1-1	CASSSRTGGGTEAFF	TGTGCCAGCAGTTCTCGAACAGGGGGAGGAACTGAAGCTTTCTTT
TRBD1	TRBV13	.	TRBJ2-3	CASSLGTGGRTDTQYF	TGTGCCAGCAGCTTAGGGACAGGGGGCCGCACAGATACGCAGTATTTT
TRBD1	TRBV28	.	TRBJ1-6	CASSRPTGGLDSPLHF	TGTGCCAGCAGCCGGCCGACAGGGGGTTTGGATTCACCCCTCCACTTT
.	TRBV11-2	.	TRBJ2-1	CASRIDLGEQFF	TGTGCCAGCAGGATAGACTTGGGGGAGCAGTTCTTC
.	TRBV10-3	.	TRBJ2-1	CAISEVYNEQFF	TGTGCCATCAGTGAGGTGTACAATGAGCAGTTCTTC
.	TRBV6-1	once	TRBJ1-2	CASTAAYGYTF	TGTGCCAGCACGGCAGCCTATGGCTACACCTTC
.	TRBV2	.	TRBJ2-7	CASMLTGADEQYF	TGTGCCAGCATGTTAACGGGAGCGGACGAGCAGTACTTC
.	TRBV6-5	.	TRBJ2-6	CASSYTSTTGANVLTF	TGTGCCAGCAGTTACACCTCCACGACTGGGGCCAACGTCCTGACTTTC
.	TRBV5-1	few	TRBJ1-2	CASNSGTSTNYGYTF	TGCGCCAGCAACTCCGGGACATCAACTAACTATGGCTACACCTTC
TRBD2	TRBV11-3	.	TRBJ2-3	CASSPGTSGGADTQYF	TGTGCCAGCAGCCCCGGGACTAGCGGGGGGGCGGATACGCAGTATTTT
TRBD1	TRBV6-6	.	TRBJ1-2	CASTGQVYGYTF	TGTGCCAGCACCGGACAGGTCTATGGCTACACCTTC
.	TRBV7-2	.	TRBJ2-7	CASSLGGPGDEQYF	TGTGCCAGCAGTCTGGGGGGACCCGGCGACGAGCAGTACTTC
.	TRBV16	.	TRBJ1-3	CASSQSGQLSGNTIYF	TGTGCCAGCAGCCAATCAGGACAGCTCTCTGGAAACACCATATATTTT
.	TRBV6-5	.	TRBJ1-6	CASSFGGAGNSPLHF	TGTGCCAGCAGTTTCGGGGGCGCGGGGAATTCACCCCTCCACTTT
.	TRBV2	.	TRBJ2-5	CASSEIYSQETQYF	TGTGCCAGCAGTGAAATCTACAGCCAAGAGACCCAGTACTTC
.	TRBV19	.	TRBJ2-3	CASSIAQITDTQYF	TGTGCCAGTAGTATAGCCCAGATCACAGATACGCAGTATTTT
.	TRBV7-9	.	TRBJ2-7	CASSLAGAEQYF	TGTGCCAGCAGCTTAGCGGGCGCCGAGCAGTACTTC
.	TRBV6-5	.	TRBJ1-1	CASSYGGGGWGTEAFF	TGTGCCAGCAGTTACGGGGGAGGAGGTTGGGGGACTGAAGCTTTCTTT
.	TRBV28	.	TRBJ2-1	CASSFQPIAREQFF	TGTGCCAGCAGTTTCCAGCCAATAGCACGTGAGCAGTTCTTC
.	TRBV4-3	.	TRBJ1-4	CASSQKWGPTRGKLFF	TGCGCCAGCAGCCAAAAGTGGGGGCCCACCCGGGGAAAACTGTTTTTT
.	TRBV2	.	TRBJ1-4	CASSEIRGEKLFF	TGTGCCAGCAGTGAAATTCGCGGTGAAAAACTGTTTTTT